The 10 T cell receptor beta chains below all came from one sample that was sequenced in a study of cytomegalovirus exposure and HLA in healthy donors. PCR primers comprised 60 Vbeta and 13 Jbeta primers. Profiled with immunoSEQ multiplex PCR; TCRdb holds only in-frame clones, not every one. The sample has more than 95,000 clones, 81% seen once. The sample was PBMCs. Receptors originate from a woman younger than 45 in good health and CMV-seronegative.

In this sample, this clone turned up once. The rearrangement uses TRBV28 and TRBJ1-5, with 12 bases matching TRBD1. The CDR3 consists of 15 residues. The J segment lost 6 bases and the V segment lost 6 bases, leaving 6 bases of the junction unmatched. Germline loops: CDR1 MDHEN, CDR2 SYDVKM. The CDR3 region is CASRGTGGAIQPQHF. Here the CDR3 DNA reads TGTGCCAGCAGGGGGACAGGGGGCGCCATTCAGCCCCAGCATTTT.

With respect to this clone: Within the sample, other DNA sequences also encode this same CDR3. The CDR3 sequence is CAINRDTNEKLFF. CDR3 sequence (DNA): TGTGCCATCAATCGAGATACTAATGAAAAACTGTTTTTT. The J gene is TRBJ1-4, the V gene TRBV10-3; D not resolved. Trimming took 7 bases from V and 2 from J, leaving 8 bases between them. Germline loops: CDR1 ENHRY, CDR2 SYGVKD. The CDR3 is made up of 13 amino acids.

In this sample, this clone turned up once. CDR3 sequence reads: CASSQSASGSSYEQFF. In nucleotides, the CDR3 is TGTGCCAGCAGCCAATCGGCTAGCGGGAGTTCCTATGAGCAGTTCTTC. The V gene is TRBV13, the J gene TRBJ2-1; 10 nucleotides agree with TRBD2. Germline V gene data show CDR1 as PRHDT and CDR2 as FYEKMQ (reference sequence). With 5 bases clipped from V and 8 bases from J, the junction kept 12 bases outside the gene matches. This CDR3 spans 16 amino acids.

V usage is TRBV6-5 and J usage is TRBJ2-7; 9 positions agree with TRBD1. The V gene's germline CDR1 is MNHEY and CDR2 SVGAGI. This CDR3 is 16 amino acids long. J lost 4 bases, V lost 2 bases, and 9 bases had no gene match. CDR3 in DNA: TGTGCCAGCAGTTACCAACCGGGACAGGGCCTATACGAGCAGTACTTC. This gives the protein CASSYQPGQGLYEQYF.

The chain joins TRBV4-3 to TRBJ2-3; TRBD2 matches 7 bases. The CDR3 totals 14 residues. J lost 4 bases, V lost 3 bases, and 4 bases had no gene match. Germline loops: CDR1 LGHNA, CDR2 YSLEER. CDR3: CASSQRLASDTQYF. Written as DNA, the CDR3 is TGCGCCAGCAGCCAGAGACTAGCTTCAGATACGCAGTATTTT.

This chain connects TRBV9 to TRBJ2-3, with D possibly matching TRBD2 (6 bases). Looked up from germline, CDR1 is SGDLS and CDR2 is YYNGEE. The V and J ends lost 0 bases and 0 bases respectively, with 11 bases between them. The CDR3 is 16 amino acids. The CDR3 nucleotides are TGTGCCAGCAGCGTAGCTGCGGGATCTAGCACAGATACGCAGTATTTT. Encoded protein: CASSVAAGSSTDTQYF.

The chain recombines TRBV2 with TRBJ2-1; 9 bases map to TRBD1. CDR3 size: 13 residues. The trim removed 4 bases at V and 9 bases at J, leaving 4 bases unmatched. Germline-derived CDR1 and CDR2 are SNHLY and FYNNEI. CDR3 nucleotide sequence: TGTGCCAGCAGTGGGGACAGGGTTGCTGAGCAGTTCTTC. Its translation is CASSGDRVAEQFF.

This clone was seen only a few times. The rearrangement joins TRBV5-4 to TRBJ2-7; 10 nucleotides line up with TRBD1. There are 15 residues in the CDR3. After removal of 4 bases from V and 4 bases from J, the junction contained 8 bases not matched to a gene. Germline CDR1 SGHNT, CDR2 YYREEE (reference sequence). The CDR3 nucleotides are TGTGCCAGCAGCGCCACCGGGACAGGGGCGTACGAGCAGTACTTC. Protein sequence: CASSATGTGAYEQYF.

This chain connects TRBV4-1 to TRBJ2-3; a possible D gene is TRBD1 (5 bases). The CDR3 sequence is 13 residues long. Germline V lookup: CDR1 MGHRA, CDR2 YSYEKL. Trimming left V 1 base short and J 5 bases short, with 7 bases between. The CDR3 DNA reads as TGCGCCAGCAGCCAAGGCCAGGGAGATACGCAGTATTTT. It is translated as CASSQGQGDTQYF.

This clone turned up a few times. The rearrangement joins TRBV27 to TRBJ1-2, with D maybe TRBD1 (6 bases). The CDR3 covers 13 residues. Trimming cost V 9 bases and J 3 bases, with 14 bases left between them. CDR1 and CDR2 from the germline V gene are MNHEY and SMNVEV (reference sequence). Here the CDR3 reads CARRKDSYYGYTF. The CDR3 bases are TGTGCCAGAAGGAAGGACAGCTACTATGGCTACACCTTC.